These 4 T cell receptor beta chains share one sample of origin, sequenced in a study of graft-versus-host responses after intestinal transplantation. Profiling relied on immunoSEQ multiplex PCR, and the TCRdb table lists in-frame clones only, not all of them. The profile shows about 120,000 clones, just over 90% of them singletons. Their recognized antigens are unknown. The starting material was unstimulated CD4+ T cells sorted from spleen or lymph node cells, obtained before intestinal transplant. The origin of the receptors is a human donor who received an intestinal transplant.

The chain recombines TRBV7-9 with TRBJ1-2, with D perhaps TRBD1 (5 bases). This CDR3 is built from 14 residues. CDR1 SEHNR and CDR2 FQNEAQ come from the germline V gene (reference sequence). Trimming took off 1 base at V and 7 bases at J, with 13 bases between the two ends. CDR3 DNA: TGTGCCAGCAGCTTAGGGGGACTAAAGGCTGGCTACACCTTC. Amino acids: CASSLGGLKAGYTF.

This chain uses TRBV4-3 with TRBJ2-3; D not resolved. The germline gives CDR1 LGHNA, CDR2 YSLEER. The ends were cut back, 0 bases at V and 5 bases at J, with 15 bases in the middle. CDR3 size: 16 residues. The CDR3 protein is CASSQDGSLPKDTQYF. In nucleotides, the CDR3 is TGCGCCAGCAGCCAAGATGGTAGCCTCCCCAAAGATACGCAGTATTTT.

The chain joins TRBV2 to TRBJ2-4, with TRBD2 matching over 9 bases. Germline V gives CDR1 SNHLY, CDR2 FYNNEI. V shed 5 bases, J shed 6 bases, and the junction held 8 bases outside the gene matches. This CDR3 has 15 residues. The CDR3 DNA sequence: TGTGCCAGCAGTCCCCTGGCTAGCGGGATAAACATTCAGTACTTC. This encodes CASSPLASGINIQYF.

The CDR3 DNA follows: TGCGCCAGCAGCTTGGATCCAACGCCCCCGGGACAGGGGAGGGGTGGCTACACCTTC. Protein sequence: CASSLDPTPPGQGRGGYTF. The chain carries TRBV5-1 and TRBJ1-2, with 10 nucleotides matching TRBD1. This CDR3 has 19 residues. The trim removed 0 bases at V and 7 bases at J, leaving 18 bases unmatched. Per germline, CDR1 SGHRS and CDR2 YFSETQ.